This entry lists 30 T cell receptor beta chains sequenced from one sample in a study of blood T cell repertoires in COVID-19. Sequencing used immunoSEQ multiplex PCR; TCRdb keeps in-frame clones, though not all of them. Of some 300,000 clones in the sample, roughly 89% were seen once. Sequencing was done on a sample of PBMCs or T cells enriched from blood (not recorded which). These receptors all come from a woman aged 25 to 45 who had recovered from COVID-19.

This clone has only one observation. The rearrangement uses TRBV29-1 and TRBJ1-1; D call uncertain. Trimming took 0 bases from V and 3 from J, leaving 5 bases between them. Germline-derived CDR1 and CDR2 are SQVTM and ANQGSEA. This CDR3 is 12 amino acids long. The CDR3 DNA is TGCAGCGTTGAAGATCGTGACACTGAAGCTTTCTTT. Amino acid sequence: CSVEDRDTEAFF.

V and J are TRBV10-3 and TRBJ2-7, with 11 bases that match TRBD2. The germline CDR1 and CDR2 sequences are ENHRY and SYGVKD. Trimming at V came to 6 bases and at J to 3 bases, leaving 7 bases not matched to a gene. This CDR3 is 15 amino acids long. The CDR3 is CAIRETSGKDYEQYF. CDR3 sequence (DNA): TGTGCCATCAGAGAGACTAGCGGGAAGGACTACGAGCAGTACTTC.

This clone was seen more than once but under ten times. The chain uses TRBV9 and TRBJ1-3, with D unresolved. CDR1 SGDLS and CDR2 YYNGEE come from the germline V gene. Deletions cut 1 base from V and 0 bases from J, with 5 bases between. The CDR3 sequence is 14 residues long. This CDR3 reads CASSVMASGNTIYF. The CDR3 nucleotides are TGTGCCAGCAGCGTAATGGCCTCTGGAAACACCATATATTTT.

V gene TRBV11-2 combines with J gene TRBJ1-1; a possible D gene is TRBD1 (5 bases). Trimming stripped 4 bases from V and 7 bases from J, with 16 bases between. This CDR3 has 14 amino acids. The germline V gene encodes CDR1 SGHAT and CDR2 FQNNGV. This chain's CDR3 is CASSSLTAHLEAFF. The CDR3 region has the DNA TGTGCCAGCAGCTCGCTGACAGCCCACCTTGAAGCTTTCTTT.

The V and J genes are TRBV10-3 and TRBJ2-1; D perhaps matches TRBD2 (5 bases). V lost 4 bases, J lost 0 bases, and 13 bases lay in between. Germline V lookup: CDR1 ENHRY, CDR2 SYGVKD. The CDR3 covers 16 residues. The CDR3 spells CAISGGLVFSYNEQFF. The CDR3 DNA is TGTGCCATCAGTGGCGGGCTAGTTTTCTCCTACAATGAGCAGTTCTTC.

The chain carries TRBV19 and TRBJ2-1, with D tentatively TRBD2 (5 bases). Germline-derived CDR1 and CDR2 are LNHDA and SQIVND (reference sequence). The V and J ends lost 7 bases and 5 bases respectively, with 15 bases between them. The CDR3 consists of 14 residues. The CDR3 DNA reads TGTGCCAGTACCCGACCGGGGAGCCACAATGAGCAGTTCTTC. Translating it yields CASTRPGSHNEQFF.

The chain links TRBV6-5 to TRBJ1-3; no reliable D call. CDR3 length: 14 residues. Trimming shortened V by 6 bases and J by 3 bases, and 12 bases separated the two germline ends. CDR1 is MNHEY, CDR2 SVGAGI, per germline. The CDR3 coding sequence is TGTGCCAGCAGGAATAGAGAGTTTGGAAACACCATATATTTT. This encodes CASRNREFGNTIYF.

The chain joins TRBV28 to TRBJ1-1, with 7 bases lining up with TRBD1. Trimming at V came to 6 bases and at J to 3 bases, leaving 4 bases not matched to a gene. Germline-derived CDR1 and CDR2 are MDHEN and SYDVKM. The CDR3 runs to 13 residues. CDR3 coding DNA: TGTGCCAGCAGGCTTGACAGGGACACTGAAGCTTTCTTT. This sequence encodes CASRLDRDTEAFF.

This chain links TRBV28 with TRBJ1-3; D is unresolved. The V end lost 8 bases, the J end lost 0 bases, and 17 bases lay between the germline ends. The V gene's germline CDR1 is MDHEN and CDR2 SYDVKM. The CDR3 loop spans 16 amino acids. DNA for the CDR3: TGTGCCAGCTGCGGAGGAGGGCTTAGCTCTGGAAACACCATATATTTT. It yields the protein CASCGGGLSSGNTIYF.

The chain has TRBV19 and TRBJ1-3; 8 nucleotides align to TRBD1. In germline, CDR1 is LNHDA, CDR2 SQIVND (reference sequence). V lost 7 bases and J lost 3; bases outside the gene matches: 17. The CDR3 runs 18 residues. CDR3 protein: CASTKEEATGDFGNTIYF. DNA for the CDR3: TGTGCCAGTACCAAAGAGGAGGCGACAGGGGATTTTGGAAACACCATATATTTT.

The chain joins TRBV7-3 to TRBJ1-1; the match to TRBD1 covers 8 bases. Germline V lookup: CDR1 SGHTA, CDR2 FQGTGA. Losses at the gene ends were 1 base for V and 1 base for J; bases not matched to a gene: 2. The CDR3 loop spans 15 amino acids. CDR3 in DNA: TGTGCCAGCAGCTTAAGTGGGACAGGGAACACTGAAGCTTTCTTT. As protein: CASSLSGTGNTEAFF.

The CDR3: CASSLRRNMNTEAFF. CDR3 coding DNA: TGTGCCAGCAGCCTGAGGCGTAATATGAACACTGAAGCTTTCTTT. The chain employs TRBV6-5 and TRBJ1-1; no clear D gene. Germline CDR1 and CDR2: MNHEY and SVGAGI. This CDR3 comprises 15 residues. Trimming removed 6 bases at V and 0 bases at J, with 14 bases between.

This clone was detected a few times. This chain connects TRBV10-1 to TRBJ2-7; D is undetermined. Germline V CDR1 and CDR2: WNHNN, SYGVQD (reference sequence). The CDR3 covers 13 residues. Trimming stripped 0 bases from V and 6 bases from J, with 9 bases between. In DNA, the CDR3 is TGCGCCAGCAGTGAGTCTCAGATGTCCGAGCAGTACTTC. Translated: CASSESQMSEQYF.

The rearrangement links TRBV6-4 to TRBJ2-1; a possible D gene is TRBD2 (5 bases). CDR3 length: 15 amino acids. The germline V gene has CDR1 MRHNA and CDR2 SNTAGT. The germline V and J ends were trimmed by 2 bases and 7 bases, with 15 bases remaining between them. The CDR3 DNA reads as TGTGCCAGCAGTGACGGGTCGGGAAACAGTAATGAGCAGTTCTTC. Translating gives CASSDGSGNSNEQFF.

The J gene is TRBJ2-5, the V gene TRBV20-1; D is ambiguous. The CDR3 loop spans 11 amino acids. The V end was cut by 3 bases, the J end by 5 bases, with 7 bases between. CDR1 DFQATT and CDR2 SNEGSKA come from the germline V gene (reference sequence). Written as DNA, the CDR3 is TGCAGTGCTAGTCTACTCGAGACCCAGTACTTC. This sequence encodes CSASLLETQYF.

The chain links TRBV15 to TRBJ2-7; D gene ambiguous. Trimming cost V 0 bases and J 1 base, with 16 bases left between them. This CDR3 has 17 residues. Germline lookup yields CDR1 LNHNV and CDR2 YYDKDF (reference sequence). The CDR3 reads CATSRDSGVAISYEQYF. The CDR3 coding sequence is TGTGCCACCAGCAGAGATTCTGGAGTGGCCATATCCTACGAGCAGTACTTC.

The sample holds one count of this clone. The rearrangement links TRBV4-1 to TRBJ2-7, with 8 bases that match TRBD2. This CDR3 is built from 16 residues. Germline V gene data show CDR1 as MGHRA and CDR2 as YSYEKL. The J segment lost 4 bases and the V segment lost 4 bases, leaving 12 bases of the junction unmatched. The CDR3 here is CASSPGGGGLTYEQYF. CDR3 DNA: TGCGCCAGCAGCCCCGGGGGCGGGGGGCTAACTTACGAGCAGTACTTC.

The V call is TRBV28, the J call TRBJ1-4; 8 positions agree with TRBD1. Germline loops: CDR1 MDHEN, CDR2 SYDVKM. The CDR3 loop spans 14 amino acids. J gave up 8 bases and V 6 bases, and 8 bases lay outside the gene matches. CDR3: CASRPTGEGEKLFF. DNA of the CDR3: TGTGCCAGCAGGCCGACAGGGGAGGGCGAAAAACTGTTTTTT.

The chain employs TRBV6-5 and TRBJ1-2; D is ambiguous. The V end was cut by 4 bases, the J end by 0 bases, with 6 bases between. This CDR3 is built from 13 residues. Germline V CDR1 and CDR2: MNHEY, SVGAGI. The CDR3 DNA reads as TGTGCCAGCAGTTCGGGTCCTAACTATGGCTACACCTTC. Encoded protein: CASSSGPNYGYTF.

The genes are TRBV13 and TRBJ2-2, with TRBD2 as a possible D gene (6 bases). The CDR3 covers 15 residues. V lost 8 bases and J lost 7, with 20 bases in between. Germline CDR1 reads PRHDT; CDR2 reads FYEKMQ (reference sequence). The CDR3 DNA reads TGTGCCAGCTTTTCCCGGGAGATCGGGGTCGGGGAGCTGTTTTTT. Residues: CASFSREIGVGELFF.

The chain employs TRBV19 and TRBJ1-2, with TRBD1 identical over 11 bases. The CDR3 loop spans 18 amino acids. V dropped 3 bases and J dropped 5; count of bases not matched to a gene: 14. Germline V gives CDR1 LNHDA, CDR2 SQIVND (reference sequence). In DNA, the CDR3 is TGTGCCAGTAGTATTGGACAGGGGGCCCTCACGTCCTTATATGGCTACACCTTC. It specifies CASSIGQGALTSLYGYTF.

Here the CDR3 reads CASSTLTSGVGDTQYF. DNA for the CDR3: TGTGCCAGTAGTACCCTGACTAGCGGGGTGGGGGATACGCAGTATTTT. The chain employs TRBV19 and TRBJ2-3; 11 nucleotides agree with TRBD2. The CDR3 covers 16 residues. The V gene end was trimmed by 4 bases and the J gene end by 6 bases; junction bases not matched to a gene: 9. Germline lookup yields CDR1 LNHDA and CDR2 SQIVND (reference sequence).

The chain links TRBV5-1 to TRBJ2-6; weak D call: TRBD1 (5 bases). The germline V and J ends were trimmed by 4 bases and 0 bases, with 14 bases remaining between them. In germline, CDR1 is SGHRS, CDR2 YFSETQ. This CDR3 spans 17 amino acids. The CDR3, as DNA: TGCGCCAGCAGCCTCCGGGCCAGGGACTCTGGGGCCAACGTCCTGACTTTC. Its protein is CASSLRARDSGANVLTF.

The chain joins TRBV15 to TRBJ2-5; D gene ambiguous. Germline V lookup: CDR1 LNHNV, CDR2 YYDKDF (reference sequence). V lost 1 base and J 5 bases, leaving 14 bases between the germline ends. The CDR3 spans 15 residues. The CDR3 region has the DNA TGTGCCACCAGCAGAGCCACTCCTGCCGGGGAGACCCAGTACTTC. Translated: CATSRATPAGETQYF.

The chain joins TRBV5-4 to TRBJ2-1; 7 bases are shared with TRBD2. This CDR3 spans 17 amino acids. Trimming removed 0 bases from V and 0 bases from J; junction bases left unmatched: 6. Per the germline V gene, CDR1 is SGHNT and CDR2 is YYREEE (reference sequence). The CDR3 spells CASSLVGTTSSYNEQFF. Written as DNA, the CDR3 is TGTGCCAGCAGCTTGGTGGGGACTACAAGCTCCTACAATGAGCAGTTCTTC. Full variable domain (missing parts from reference TRBV5-4 and TRBJ2-1): ETGVTQSPTHLIKTRGQQVTLRCSSQSGHNTVSWYQQALGQGPQFIFQYYREEENGRGNFPPRFSGLQFPNYSSELNVNALELDDSALYLCASSLVGTTSSYNEQFFGPGTRLTVL.

The gene calls are TRBV6-6 and TRBJ2-2; D not resolved. The germline gives CDR1 MNHNY, CDR2 SVGAGI (reference sequence). The CDR3 runs to 14 residues. V was clipped by 2 bases and J by 0 bases, with 4 bases between them. CDR3 in DNA: TGTGCCAGCAGTTACCGTTCGAACACCGGGGAGCTGTTTTTT. It translates to CASSYRSNTGELFF.

The chain uses TRBV6-6 and TRBJ1-6; D remains unclear. Trimming removed 6 bases from V and 5 bases from J, with 11 bases in between. Germline values: CDR1 MNHNY, CDR2 SVGAGI (reference sequence). The CDR3 runs 14 residues. CDR3 nucleotide sequence: TGTGCCAGCAGGCGACCGGGAGATAATTCACCCCTCCACTTT. Translation gives CASRRPGDNSPLHF.

The V gene is TRBV9, the J gene TRBJ2-1; 9 bases fit TRBD2. Unmatched junction bases numbered 11, after V lost 0 bases and J lost 4 bases. The CDR3 consists of 18 residues. Germline V lookup: CDR1 SGDLS, CDR2 YYNGEE. The CDR3 region has the DNA TGTGCCAGCAGCGTAGTATCGCTAGCGGGATTAACGTACAATGAGCAGTTCTTC. It specifies CASSVVSLAGLTYNEQFF.

The chain carries TRBV12-3 or TRBV12-4 and TRBJ2-7; D gene uncertain. The CDR3 runs 11 residues. V shed 5 bases and J shed 1 base, with 3 bases lying between them. CDR3 residues: CASSPSYEQYF. The CDR3 DNA is TGTGCCAGCAGTCCTTCCTACGAGCAGTACTTC.

The CDR3 spells CASSPPLDLITGELFF. The CDR3 DNA follows: TGTGCCAGCTCACCACCACTAGATCTAATCACCGGGGAGCTGTTTTTT. The chain has TRBV18 and TRBJ2-2; D perhaps matches TRBD2 (5 bases). This CDR3 has 16 amino acids. V dropped 0 bases and J dropped 4 bases, with 12 bases sitting between them. The V gene's germline CDR1 is KGHSH and CDR2 LQKENI.